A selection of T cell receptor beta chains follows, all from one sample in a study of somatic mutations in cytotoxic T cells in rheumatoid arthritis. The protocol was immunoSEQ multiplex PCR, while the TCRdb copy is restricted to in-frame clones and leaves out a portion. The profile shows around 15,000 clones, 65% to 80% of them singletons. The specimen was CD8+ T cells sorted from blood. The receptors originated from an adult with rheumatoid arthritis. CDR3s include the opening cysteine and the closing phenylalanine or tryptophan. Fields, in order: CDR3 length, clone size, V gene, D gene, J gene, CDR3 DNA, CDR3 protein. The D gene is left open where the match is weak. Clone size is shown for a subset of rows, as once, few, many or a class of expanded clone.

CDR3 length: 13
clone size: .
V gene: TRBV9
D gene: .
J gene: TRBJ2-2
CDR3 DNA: TGTGCCAGCAGCGGTTATAGGACCGGGGAGCTGTTTTTT
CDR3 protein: CASSGYRTGELFF

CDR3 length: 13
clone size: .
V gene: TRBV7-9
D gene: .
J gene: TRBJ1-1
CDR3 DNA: TGTGCCAGCAGCTTAACGGGACCCACTGAAGCTTTCTTT
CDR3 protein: CASSLTGPTEAFF

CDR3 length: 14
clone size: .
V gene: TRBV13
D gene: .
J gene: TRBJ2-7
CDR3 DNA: TGTGCCAGCAGCCTGCGGGGCCCTACCTACGAGCAGTACTTC
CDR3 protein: CASSLRGPTYEQYF

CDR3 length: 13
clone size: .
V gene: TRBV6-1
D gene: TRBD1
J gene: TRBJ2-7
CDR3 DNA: TGTGCCAGCCGGAGAACAGGGGGAATCGAGCAGTACTTC
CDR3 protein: CASRRTGGIEQYF

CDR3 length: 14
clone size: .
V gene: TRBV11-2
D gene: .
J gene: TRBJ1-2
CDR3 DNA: TGTGCCAGCAGCATAGGTGGAGGGGCGGGTGGCTACACCTTC
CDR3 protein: CASSIGGGAGGYTF

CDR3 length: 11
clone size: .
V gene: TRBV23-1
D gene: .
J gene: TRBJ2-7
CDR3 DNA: TGCGCCAGCAGACCCACTACGGTGCAGTACTTC
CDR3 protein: CASRPTTVQYF

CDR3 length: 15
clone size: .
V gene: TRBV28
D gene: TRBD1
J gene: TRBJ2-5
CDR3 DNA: TGTGCCAGCAGTATCTTACAGGGGATCCAAGAGACCCAGTACTTC
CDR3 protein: CASSILQGIQETQYF

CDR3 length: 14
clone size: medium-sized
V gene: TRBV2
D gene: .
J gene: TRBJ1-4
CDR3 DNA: TGTGCCAGCAGTTACCGACGGGGAAATGAAAAACTGTTTTTT
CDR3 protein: CASSYRRGNEKLFF

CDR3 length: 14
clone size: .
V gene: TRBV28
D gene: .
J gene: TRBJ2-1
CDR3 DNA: TGTGCCAGCATACAGGAGAGCTCCTACAATGAGCAGTTCTTC
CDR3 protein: CASIQESSYNEQFF

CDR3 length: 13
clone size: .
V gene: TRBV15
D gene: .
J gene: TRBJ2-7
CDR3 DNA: TGTGCCACCGCGACCCACGGGAGAGCCGAGCAGTACTTC
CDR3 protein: CATATHGRAEQYF

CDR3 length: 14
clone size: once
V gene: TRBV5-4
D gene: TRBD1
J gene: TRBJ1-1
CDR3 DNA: TGTGCCAGCAGCTCGACAGGGGAAGGAACTGAAGCTTTCTTT
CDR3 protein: CASSSTGEGTEAFF

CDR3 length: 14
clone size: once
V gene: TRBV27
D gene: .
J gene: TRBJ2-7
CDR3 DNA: TGTGCCAGCAGTTTATATAGGACCCCCTACGAGCAGTACTTC
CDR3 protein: CASSLYRTPYEQYF

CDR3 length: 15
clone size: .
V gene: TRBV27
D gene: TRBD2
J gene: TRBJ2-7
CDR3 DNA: TGTGCCAGCAGTTTACGGTCTAGCGGAGTCTACGAGCAGTACTTC
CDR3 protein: CASSLRSSGVYEQYF

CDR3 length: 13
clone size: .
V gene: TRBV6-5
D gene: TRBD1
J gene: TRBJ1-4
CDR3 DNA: TGTGCCAGCACCAGGGGGCCCTCAGAAAAACTGTTTTTT
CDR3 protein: CASTRGPSEKLFF

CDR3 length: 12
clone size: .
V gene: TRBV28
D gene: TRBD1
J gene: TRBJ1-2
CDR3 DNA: TGTGCCTGCTCGACAGGGGCGGATGGCTACACCTTC
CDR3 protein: CACSTGADGYTF

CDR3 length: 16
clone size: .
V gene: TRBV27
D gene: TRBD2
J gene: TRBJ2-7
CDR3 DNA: TGTGCCAGCAGTTTATCCCCTAGCGGGGGGGCCCACGAGCAGTACTTC
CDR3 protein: CASSLSPSGGAHEQYF

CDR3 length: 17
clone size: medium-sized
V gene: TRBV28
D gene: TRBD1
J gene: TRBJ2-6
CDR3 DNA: TGTGCCAGCAGTTACGGCGACAGGGGGCTCGGGGCCAACGTCCTGACTTTC
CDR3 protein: CASSYGDRGLGANVLTF

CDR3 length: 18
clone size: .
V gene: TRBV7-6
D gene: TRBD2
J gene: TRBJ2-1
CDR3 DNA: TGTGCCAGCAGCTTAACTAGCGGGAGGACTAGCTCCTACAATGAGCAGTTCTTC
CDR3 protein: CASSLTSGRTSSYNEQFF

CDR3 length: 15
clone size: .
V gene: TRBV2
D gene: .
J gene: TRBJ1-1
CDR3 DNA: TGTGCCAGCAGTGGTGAAGTCAGCATGAACACTGAAGCTTTCTTT
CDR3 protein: CASSGEVSMNTEAFF

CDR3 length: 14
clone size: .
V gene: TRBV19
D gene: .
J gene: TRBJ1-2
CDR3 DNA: TGTGCCAGTACTCCGGGGAGGAGACACTATGGCTACACCTTC
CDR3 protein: CASTPGRRHYGYTF

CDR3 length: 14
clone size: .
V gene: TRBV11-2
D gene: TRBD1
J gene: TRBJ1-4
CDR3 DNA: TGTGCCAGCGAAACGGACAGGGGGCACGAAAAACTGTTTTTT
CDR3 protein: CASETDRGHEKLFF

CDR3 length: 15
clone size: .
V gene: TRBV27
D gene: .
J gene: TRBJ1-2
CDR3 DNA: TGTGCCAGCAGTACTTTGCTTTCAGGGGCTCGGGGCTACACCTTC
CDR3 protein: CASSTLLSGARGYTF

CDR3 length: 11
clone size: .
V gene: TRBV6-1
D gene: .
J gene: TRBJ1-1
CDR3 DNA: TGTGCCAGCATCCACGGATCTGAAGCTTTCTTT
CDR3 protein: CASIHGSEAFF

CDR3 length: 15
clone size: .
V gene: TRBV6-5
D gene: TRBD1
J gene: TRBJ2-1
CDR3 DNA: TGTGCCAGCAGTCCCACAGGGGGAACCTACAATGAGCAGTTCTTC
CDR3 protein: CASSPTGGTYNEQFF

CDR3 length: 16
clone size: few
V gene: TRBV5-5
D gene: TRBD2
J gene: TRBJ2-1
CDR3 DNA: TGTGCCAGCAGCCTAAACAGCGGGGGGGCGTACAATGAGCAGTTCTTC
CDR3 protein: CASSLNSGGAYNEQFF

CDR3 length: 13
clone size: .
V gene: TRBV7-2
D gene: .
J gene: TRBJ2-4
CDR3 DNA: TGTGCCAGCAGCCTCCTCCGGGGGGCCGCCTATGTCTTC
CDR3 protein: CASSLLRGAAYVF

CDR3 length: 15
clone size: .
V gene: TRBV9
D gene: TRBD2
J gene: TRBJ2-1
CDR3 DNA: TGTGCCAGCAGCGTGAGCGGGATATCCTACAATGAGCAGTTCTTC
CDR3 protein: CASSVSGISYNEQFF

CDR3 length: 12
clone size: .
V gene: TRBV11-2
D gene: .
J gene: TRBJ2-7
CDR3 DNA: TGTGCCAGCAAGGAGGTCACCTACGAGCAGTACTTC
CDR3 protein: CASKEVTYEQYF

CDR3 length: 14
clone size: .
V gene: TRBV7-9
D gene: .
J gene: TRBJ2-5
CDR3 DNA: TGTGCCAGCACCCAAATAGGGATTCAAGAGACCCAGTACTTC
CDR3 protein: CASTQIGIQETQYF

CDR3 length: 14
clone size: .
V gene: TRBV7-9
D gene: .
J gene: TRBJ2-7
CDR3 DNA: TGTGCCAGCAGCTTAGTGGCAGCTTCAGCCGAGCAGTACTTC
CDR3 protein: CASSLVAASAEQYF

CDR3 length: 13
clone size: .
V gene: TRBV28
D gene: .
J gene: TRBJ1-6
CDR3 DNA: TGTGCCACCTTATTCTCCTATAATTCACCCCTCCACTTT
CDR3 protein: CATLFSYNSPLHF

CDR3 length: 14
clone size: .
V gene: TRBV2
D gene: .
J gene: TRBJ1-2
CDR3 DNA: TGTGCCAGCAGTGAAGGGGACCGTGCCTATGGCTACACCTTC
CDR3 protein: CASSEGDRAYGYTF

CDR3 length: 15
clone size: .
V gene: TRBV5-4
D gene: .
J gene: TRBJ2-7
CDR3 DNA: TGTGCCAGCAGCGCTTTGGGCGTAACGCGCTACGAGCAGTACTTC
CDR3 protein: CASSALGVTRYEQYF

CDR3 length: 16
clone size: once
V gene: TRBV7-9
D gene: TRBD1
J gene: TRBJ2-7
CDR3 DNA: TGTGCCAGCAGCTTTGTACCATCGGGACAGGGAGACGAGCAGTACTTC
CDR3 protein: CASSFVPSGQGDEQYF

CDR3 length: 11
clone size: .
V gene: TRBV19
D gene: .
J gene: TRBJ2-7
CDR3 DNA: TGTGCCAGTAGTATCGGCCACGAGCAGTACTTC
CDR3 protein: CASSIGHEQYF

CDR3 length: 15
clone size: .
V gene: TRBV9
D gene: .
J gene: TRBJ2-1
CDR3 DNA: TGTGCCAGCAGTGTAACGACTAGCTCCTACAATGAGCAGTTCTTC
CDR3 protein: CASSVTTSSYNEQFF

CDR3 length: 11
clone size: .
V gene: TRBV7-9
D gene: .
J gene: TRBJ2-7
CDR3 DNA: TGTGCCAGCAGCTCCCCTGGGGAGCAGTACTTC
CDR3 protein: CASSSPGEQYF

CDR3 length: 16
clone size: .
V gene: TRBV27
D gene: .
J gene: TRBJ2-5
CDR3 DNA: TGTGCCAGCAGCCCCAACCCACAGGGGAGGAGGGAGACCCAGTACTTC
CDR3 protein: CASSPNPQGRRETQYF

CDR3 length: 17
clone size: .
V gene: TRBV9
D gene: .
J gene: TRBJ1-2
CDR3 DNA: TGTGCCAGCAGCGGCGGAGTGTCCCGGCCCCATAACTATGGCTACACCTTC
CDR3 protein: CASSGGVSRPHNYGYTF

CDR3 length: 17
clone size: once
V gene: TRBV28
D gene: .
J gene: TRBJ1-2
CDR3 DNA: TGTGCCAGCATCGGGAGGGTGCACCGGGGTACTAACTATGGCTACACCTTC
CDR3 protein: CASIGRVHRGTNYGYTF

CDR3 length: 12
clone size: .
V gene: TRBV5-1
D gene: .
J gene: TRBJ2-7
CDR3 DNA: TGCGCCAGCAGCTTGACGGGTCCCGAGCAGTACTTC
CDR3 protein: CASSLTGPEQYF

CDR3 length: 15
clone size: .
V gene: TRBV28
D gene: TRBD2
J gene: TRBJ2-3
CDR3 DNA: TGTGCCAGCAGTCCGACTAGCGGAAACACAGATACGCAGTATTTT
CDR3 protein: CASSPTSGNTDTQYF

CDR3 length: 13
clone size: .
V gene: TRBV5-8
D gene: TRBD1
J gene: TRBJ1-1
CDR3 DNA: TGTGCCAGCAGCTTCACAGGGGGCACTGAAGCTTTCTTT
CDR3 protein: CASSFTGGTEAFF

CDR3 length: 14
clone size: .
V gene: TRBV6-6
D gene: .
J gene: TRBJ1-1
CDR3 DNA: TGTGCCAGCAGCCCAGGGGTGGGGGGAACTGAAGCTTTCTTT
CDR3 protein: CASSPGVGGTEAFF

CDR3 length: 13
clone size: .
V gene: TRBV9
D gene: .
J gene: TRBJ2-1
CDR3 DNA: TGTGCCAGCAGCGTAGAAACTAACTATGAGCAGTTCTTC
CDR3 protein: CASSVETNYEQFF

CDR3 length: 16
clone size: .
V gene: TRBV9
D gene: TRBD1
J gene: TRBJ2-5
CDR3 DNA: TGTGCCAGCAGCGTGGGGGAGAAGGGGGCGCGAGAGACCCAGTACTTC
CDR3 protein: CASSVGEKGARETQYF

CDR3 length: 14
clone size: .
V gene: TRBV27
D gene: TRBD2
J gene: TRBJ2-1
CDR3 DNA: TGTGCCAGCAAAGGCGGGAGCTCCTACAATGAGCAGTTCTTC
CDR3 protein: CASKGGSSYNEQFF

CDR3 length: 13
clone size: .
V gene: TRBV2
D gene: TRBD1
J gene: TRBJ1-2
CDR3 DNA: TGTGCCAGCCACGACAGGGGGAACTATGGCTACACCTTC
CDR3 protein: CASHDRGNYGYTF

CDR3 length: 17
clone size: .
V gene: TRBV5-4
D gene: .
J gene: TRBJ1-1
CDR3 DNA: TGTGCCAGCAGCCGTCTATTGACACCTGACCTGAACACTGAAGCTTTCTTT
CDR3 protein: CASSRLLTPDLNTEAFF

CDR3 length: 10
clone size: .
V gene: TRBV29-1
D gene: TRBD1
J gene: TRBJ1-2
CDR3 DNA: TGCAGCGCGACAGGGATGGGCTACACCTTC
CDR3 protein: CSATGMGYTF

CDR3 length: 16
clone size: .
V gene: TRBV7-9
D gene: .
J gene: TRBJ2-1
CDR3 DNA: TGTGCCAGCAGCTCCCCGGGACTCATCTCCTACAATGAGCAGTTCTTC
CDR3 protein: CASSSPGLISYNEQFF